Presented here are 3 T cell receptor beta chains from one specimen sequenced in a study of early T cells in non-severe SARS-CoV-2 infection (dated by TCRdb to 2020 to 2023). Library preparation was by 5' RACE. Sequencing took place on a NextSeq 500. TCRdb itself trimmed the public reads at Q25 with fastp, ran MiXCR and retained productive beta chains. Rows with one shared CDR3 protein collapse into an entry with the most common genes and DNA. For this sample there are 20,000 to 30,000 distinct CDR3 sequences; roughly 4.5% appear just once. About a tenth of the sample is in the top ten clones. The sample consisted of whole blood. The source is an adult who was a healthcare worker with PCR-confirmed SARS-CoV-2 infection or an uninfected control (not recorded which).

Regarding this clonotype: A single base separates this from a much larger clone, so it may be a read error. CDR3 region: CASGTGSHKQYF. In DNA, the CDR3 is TGTGCCAGCGGGACAGGGAGCCACAAGCAGTACTTC. The chain joins TRBV18 to TRBJ2-7; 9 nucleotides line up with TRBD1. Germline assignment: CDR1 KGHSH and CDR2 LQKENI. J lost 8 bases, V lost 8 bases, and 7 bases had no gene match. There are 12 residues in the CDR3.

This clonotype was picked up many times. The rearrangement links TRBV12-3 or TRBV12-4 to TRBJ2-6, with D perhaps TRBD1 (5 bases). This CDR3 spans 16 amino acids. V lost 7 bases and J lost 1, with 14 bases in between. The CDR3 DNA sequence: TGTGCCAGCACCAGCCGACAGTTTTCTGGGGCCAACGTCCTGACTTTC. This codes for CASTSRQFSGANVLTF.

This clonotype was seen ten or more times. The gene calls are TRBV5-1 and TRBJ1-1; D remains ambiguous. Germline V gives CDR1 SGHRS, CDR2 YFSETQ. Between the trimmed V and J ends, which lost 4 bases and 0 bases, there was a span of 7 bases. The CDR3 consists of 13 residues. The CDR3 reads CASSDHVNTEAFF. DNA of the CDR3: TGCGCCAGCAGCGATCATGTGAACACTGAAGCTTTCTTT.